The entry below gives a single T cell receptor beta chain sequence along with its context. As yet, its antigen is unknown. This sample is drawn from a study of CXCR3-negative and CXCR3-positive naive CD8 T cells. Overall study context: Approximately 140 million TRB reads in total, about 1.5 +/- 0.3 million per library. Study observations and caveats: Naive cells with CXCR3 showed TRB CDR3s that were more hydrophobic than those in CXCR3-negative naive cells. Much lower diversity was found in memory CD8+ cells, while both naive subsets had comparably high diversity.

This CDR3 spans 15 amino acids. Germline CDR1 is DFQATT and CDR2 is SNEGSKA (reference sequence). TRB cDNA libraries were made by UMI-labeled 5' RACE. TCRdb re-called the 5' RACE reads and catalogs CDR3 proteins one per entry, DNA excluded. The table lists over 70,000 distinct CDR3 sequences. The chain recombines TRBV20-1 with TRBJ2-5; TCRdb selects TRBD1, and the lack of DNA leaves this call unchecked. This sequence was found in a human donor in good health. Some clones in this sample may be carry-over from other donors' samples. The sequenced sample consisted of naive CXCR3- CD8+ T cells from blood. Noted subset: CD45RO-CCR7+CD27+CD95- naive CD8+ T cells lacking CXCR3 (TNR3-). CDR3 protein: CSAPGQGGFRETQYF.